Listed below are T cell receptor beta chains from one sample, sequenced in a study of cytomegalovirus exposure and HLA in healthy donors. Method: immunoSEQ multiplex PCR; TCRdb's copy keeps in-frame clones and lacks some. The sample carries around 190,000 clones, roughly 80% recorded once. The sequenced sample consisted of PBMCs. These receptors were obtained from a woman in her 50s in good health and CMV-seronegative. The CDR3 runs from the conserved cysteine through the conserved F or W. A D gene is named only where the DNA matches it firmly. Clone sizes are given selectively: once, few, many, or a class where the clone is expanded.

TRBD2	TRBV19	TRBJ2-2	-	TGTGCCAGTAGTATGGCGGGACTAGCGGGGGGGACGAGCAAGGTCGGGGAGCTGTTTTTT	CASSMAGLAGGTSKVGELFF
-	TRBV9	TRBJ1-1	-	TGTGCCAGCAGCGCAGGACAGCTGAACACTGAAGCTTTCTTT	CASSAGQLNTEAFF
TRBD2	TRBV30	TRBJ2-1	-	TGTGCCTGGAGTTCGACTAGCGGATTCAATGAGCAGTTCTTC	CAWSSTSGFNEQFF
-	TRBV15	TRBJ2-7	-	TGTGCCACCAGCGAAAGGAGGCGGGCATCCTACGAGCAGTACTTC	CATSERRRASYEQYF
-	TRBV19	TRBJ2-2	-	TGTGCCAGTAGACCGGGACAAACGAACACCGGGGAGCTGTTTTTT	CASRPGQTNTGELFF
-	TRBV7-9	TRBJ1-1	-	TGTGCCAGCAGCGTCGAGGGTCGAGGGAATCCTGAAGCTTTCTTT	CASSVEGRGNPEAFF
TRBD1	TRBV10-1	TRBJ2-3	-	TGCGCCAGCAGTGCCAGGGGGTCCTCCACAGATACGCAGTATTTT	CASSARGSSTDTQYF
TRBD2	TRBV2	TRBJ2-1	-	TGTGCCAGCAGTGCCCGGTGGTCTAGCGGGAGAAATGAGCAGTTCTTC	CASSARWSSGRNEQFF
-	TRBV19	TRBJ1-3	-	TGTGCCAGTAGTACCGTAGCCAGCCGCTTCTCTGGAAACACCATATATTTT	CASSTVASRFSGNTIYF
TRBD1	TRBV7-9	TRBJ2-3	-	TGTGCCAGCAGCTTCATGGTCAGGACAGGAGACACAGATACGCAGTATTTT	CASSFMVRTGDTDTQYF
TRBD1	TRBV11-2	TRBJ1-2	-	TGTGCCAGCAGCCCAGGACAGGACTATGGCTACACCTTC	CASSPGQDYGYTF
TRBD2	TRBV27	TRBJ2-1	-	TGTGCCAGCAGTCCCGGGACTAGCGGGGACTATGAGCAGTTCTTC	CASSPGTSGDYEQFF
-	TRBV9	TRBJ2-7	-	TGTGCCAGCAGCGCCGAGCTTTCTGATAGCGACGAGCAGTACTTC	CASSAELSDSDEQYF
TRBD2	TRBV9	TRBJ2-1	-	TGTGCCAGCAGCTTCGGGACTAGCGGGAAAAAAAACAATGAGCAGTTCTTC	CASSFGTSGKKNNEQFF
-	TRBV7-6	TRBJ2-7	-	TGTGCCAGCAGCTCCGGACAGATCTCCCCCTACGAGCAGTACTTC	CASSSGQISPYEQYF
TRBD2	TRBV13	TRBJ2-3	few	TGTGCCAGCAGCCCTGGGACTAGCGGGATCCGCACAGATACGCAGTATTTT	CASSPGTSGIRTDTQYF
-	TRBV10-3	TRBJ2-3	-	TGTGCCATCAGTGCTAGGGGATCGGCAGATACGCAGTATTTT	CAISARGSADTQYF
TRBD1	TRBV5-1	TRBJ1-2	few	TGCGCCAGCGGACTACCGGACAGGGCCCTGGGCTACACCTTC	CASGLPDRALGYTF
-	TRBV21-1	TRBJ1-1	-	TGTGCCAGCAGCAAAGTACAGGGACGAGACACTGAAGCTTTCTTT	CASSKVQGRDTEAFF
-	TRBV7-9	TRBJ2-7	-	TGTTCCAGCAGCCACCGGGACACCCATACCTACGAGCAGTACTTC	CSSSHRDTHTYEQYF
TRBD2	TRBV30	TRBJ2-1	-	TGTGCCTGGAGTATCAGCGGGAGGGATGAGCAGTTCTTC	CAWSISGRDEQFF
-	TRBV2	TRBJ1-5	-	TGTGCCAGCAGTGAACTAAGAATACTGCCCCAGCATTTT	CASSELRILPQHF
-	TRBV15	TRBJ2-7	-	TGTGCCACCAGCAGCGGAGGGGCCGAGCAGTACTTC	CATSSGGAEQYF